This T cell receptor (beta chain) originates from a study of human T cells and chemical hapten exposure. TCRdb independently ran MiXCR on the RACE reads; one entry per CDR3 protein. This table has roughly 260,000 distinct CDR3 sequences, about 8.6% appearing once. Time point here: pre-sensitization, week 0. Treatment defined: therapeutic diphenylcyclopropenone sensitization with weekly scalp DPC. V lost 3 bases and J 6 bases, leaving 9 bases between the germline ends. The CDR3 runs to 13 residues. Germline V lookup: CDR1 ENHRY, CDR2 SYGVKD. This sequence originates from a woman in her forties with alopecia areata. Some clones in this sample may be carry-over from other donors' samples. The material sequenced was whole blood, taken in connection with sensitization to the hapten diphenylcyclopropenone (DPC). The rearrangement joins TRBV10-3 to TRBJ1-5; tentative D call: TRBD1 (6 bases). The CDR3 DNA reads TGTGCCATCAGTGACTCCAGGGGTCAGCCCCAGCATTTT. As protein: CAISDSRGQPQHF.